A single sample is the source of the 15 T cell receptor beta chains below, sequenced in a study of cytomegalovirus exposure and HLA in healthy donors. The PCR ran on 60 Vbeta and 13 Jbeta primers. Sequencing used immunoSEQ multiplex PCR; TCRdb keeps in-frame clones, though not all of them. The sample carries 150,000 to 200,000 clones, more than 85% recorded once. The specimen was PBMCs. These receptors all stem from a girl less than two years old in good health and CMV-seronegative.

The chain has TRBV27 and TRBJ1-2; TRBD1 matches 7 bases. Trimming at V came to 3 bases and at J to 5 bases, leaving 6 bases not matched to a gene. The CDR3 is made up of 14 amino acids. Per the germline V gene, CDR1 is MNHEY and CDR2 is SMNVEV (reference sequence). The CDR3 spells CASSLSTTGYGYTF. CDR3 coding DNA: TGTGCCAGCAGTTTGTCTACGACAGGGTATGGCTACACCTTC.

The chain is built from TRBV6-1 and TRBJ1-3; TRBD1 matches 7 bases. Germline CDR1 and CDR2: MNHNS and SASEGT. This CDR3 region has 13 residues. The V segment lost 8 bases and the J segment 0 bases; nucleotides outside the gene matches: 1. The CDR3 bases are TGTGCCAGCGGGACAGACTCTGGAAACACCATATATTTT. Translated: CASGTDSGNTIYF.

This clone is a singleton in its sample. The V call is TRBV4-2, the J call TRBJ2-1; TRBD2 agrees at 11 bases. V was clipped by 8 bases and J by 7 bases; unmatched bases: 7. CDR3 size: 14 residues. Germline CDR1 and CDR2: LGHNA and YNFKEQ. The CDR3 reads CASGKTSGKNEQFF. Written as DNA, the CDR3 is TGTGCCAGCGGCAAGACTAGCGGGAAGAATGAGCAGTTCTTC.

The chain uses TRBV6-6 and TRBJ2-2; 8 nucleotides align to TRBD2. Germline CDR1 is MNHNY and CDR2 is SVGAGI (reference sequence). Losses at the gene ends were 2 bases for V and 2 bases for J; bases not matched to a gene: 4. The CDR3 contains 16 residues. The chain's CDR3 is CASSYPSGRNTGELFF. CDR3 DNA sequence: TGTGCCAGCAGTTACCCAAGCGGGAGAAACACCGGGGAGCTGTTTTTT.

Comments on this clone: The same CDR3 arises from other DNA sequences in this sample as well. The V and J genes are TRBV7-2 and TRBJ2-3; 10 bases line up with TRBD2. The V segment lost 3 bases and the J segment 1 base; nucleotides outside the gene matches: 1. CDR1 SGHTA and CDR2 FQGNSA come from the germline V gene. The CDR3 consists of 15 residues. The DNA of the CDR3 is TGTGCCAGCAGCTTTGGACTAGCGGGCACAGATACGCAGTATTTT. This translates into CASSFGLAGTDTQYF.

The chain employs TRBV29-1 and TRBJ2-6; the D gene is possibly TRBD1 (5 bases). The CDR3 runs to 13 residues. The germline CDR1 and CDR2 sequences are SQVTM and ANQGSEA. V was pared by 7 bases and J by 0 bases, with 7 bases between. As DNA, the CDR3 is TGCAGCGCCCAGGGCTCTGGGGCCAACGTCCTGACTTTC. It specifies CSAQGSGANVLTF.

The rearrangement uses TRBV4-1 and TRBJ2-7; D call uncertain. There are 11 residues in the CDR3. Germline V gives CDR1 MGHRA, CDR2 YSYEKL. Between the trimmed V and J ends, which lost 5 bases and 4 bases, there was a span of 6 bases. The CDR3 bases are TGCGCCAGCAGCGCCGGGTACGAGCAGTACTTC. Translation gives CASSAGYEQYF.

The chain recombines TRBV19 with TRBJ1-3; D unclear. CDR1 LNHDA and CDR2 SQIVND come from the germline V gene (reference sequence). This CDR3 has 15 amino acids. The germline V and J ends were trimmed by 7 bases and 0 bases, with 13 bases remaining between them. The CDR3, as DNA: TGTGCCAGTATTGCGGGCCTGAACTCTGGAAACACCATATATTTT. Encoded protein: CASIAGLNSGNTIYF. The full variable domain, with the rest looked up from reference TRBV19 and TRBJ1-3, is DGGITQSPKYLFRKEGQNVTLSCEQNLNHDAMYWYRQDPGQGLRLIYYSQIVNDFQKGDIAEGYSVSREKKESFPLTVTSAQKNPTAFYLCASIAGLNSGNTIYFGEGSWLTVV.

The V gene is TRBV5-4, the J gene TRBJ2-1, with TRBD1 matching 9 bases. Germline lookup yields CDR1 SGHNT and CDR2 YYREEE (reference sequence). Trimming cost V 3 bases and J 6 bases; bases outside gene matches: 10. The CDR3 loop spans 16 amino acids. The CDR3 DNA reads as TGTGCCAGCAGCTCGACGGGACAGGGTATATCCAATGAGCAGTTCTTC. Protein sequence: CASSSTGQGISNEQFF.

The rearrangement links TRBV5-5 to TRBJ1-2, with D unresolved. The CDR3 covers 18 residues. The germline CDR1 and CDR2 sequences are SGHKS and YYEKEE (reference sequence). Trimming removed 4 bases at V and 0 bases at J, with 22 bases between. The CDR3 bases are TGTGCCAGCAGCCGACAAGGATTCGAGGGTTTAGCTAACTATGGCTACACCTTC. The encoded protein is CASSRQGFEGLANYGYTF.

The V and J genes are TRBV29-1 and TRBJ2-5, with D possibly being TRBD1 (6 bases). Trimming stripped 8 bases from V and 4 bases from J, with 14 bases between. The V gene's germline CDR1 is SQVTM and CDR2 ANQGSEA. The CDR3 is 12 amino acids. The DNA of the CDR3 is TGCAGCCACACCAGGGGCGCAGAGACCCAGTACTTC. Amino acids: CSHTRGAETQYF.

V usage is TRBV9 and J usage is TRBJ2-1; 11 bases are a match to TRBD2. In germline, CDR1 is SGDLS, CDR2 YYNGEE. This CDR3 region has 16 residues. The J segment lost 5 bases and the V segment lost 0 bases, leaving 4 bases of the junction unmatched. CDR3 bases: TGTGCCAGCAGCGTAGTTGGGACTAGCGGAAACAATGAGCAGTTCTTC. It codes for CASSVVGTSGNNEQFF. Full variable domain (missing parts from reference TRBV9 and TRBJ2-1): DSGVTQTPKHLITATGQRVTLRCSPRSGDLSVYWYQQSLDQGLQFLIQYYNGEERAKGNILERFSAQQFPDLHSELNLSSLELGDSALYFCASSVVGTSGNNEQFFGPGTRLTVL.

The CDR3 bases are TGTGCCAGCACCTATACTGGGGGGGGAACTGAAGCTTTCTTT. Translation: CASTYTGGGTEAFF. The chain joins TRBV5-4 to TRBJ1-1, with D maybe TRBD1 (5 bases). The germline gives CDR1 SGHNT, CDR2 YYREEE (reference sequence). The CDR3 consists of 14 residues. Trimming shortened V by 6 bases and J by 5 bases, and 17 bases separated the two germline ends.

The chain has TRBV30 and TRBJ1-2; D remains unclear. In germline, CDR1 is GTSNPN, CDR2 SVGIG (reference sequence). This CDR3 is 16 amino acids long. The V and J ends lost 1 base and 8 bases respectively, with 23 bases between them. The CDR3 DNA reads TGTGCCTGGAGTGCCCTAAAGCATAGTTTAAGCCGCGGCTACACCTTC. Its protein product is CAWSALKHSLSRGYTF.

The rearrangement joins TRBV6-6 to TRBJ2-5; 14 bases agree with TRBD2. J gave up 4 bases and V 5 bases, and 3 bases lay outside the gene matches. This CDR3 region has 15 residues. CDR1 is MNHNY and CDR2 is SVGAGI in the germline V gene (reference sequence). The CDR3 bases are TGTGCCAGCAGTCTGACTAGCGGGGGGGCAGAGACCCAGTACTTC. Translation gives CASSLTSGGAETQYF.